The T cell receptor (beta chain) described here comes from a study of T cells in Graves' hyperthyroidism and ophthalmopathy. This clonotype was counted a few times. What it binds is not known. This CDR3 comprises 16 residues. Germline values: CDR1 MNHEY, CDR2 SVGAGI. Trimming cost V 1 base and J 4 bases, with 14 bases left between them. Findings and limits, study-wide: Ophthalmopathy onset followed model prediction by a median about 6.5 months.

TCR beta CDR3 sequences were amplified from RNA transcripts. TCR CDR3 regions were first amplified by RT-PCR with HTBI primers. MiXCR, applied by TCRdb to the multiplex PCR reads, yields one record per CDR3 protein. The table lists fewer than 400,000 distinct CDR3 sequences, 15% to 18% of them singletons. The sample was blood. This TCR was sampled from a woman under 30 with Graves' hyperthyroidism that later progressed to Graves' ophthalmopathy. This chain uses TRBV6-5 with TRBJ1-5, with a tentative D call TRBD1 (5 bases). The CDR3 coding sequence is TGTGCCAGCAGTTACTGGGAAAGGGACGAGAATCAGCCCCAGCATTTT. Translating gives CASSYWERDENQPQHF.